What follows describes a single TCR beta chain. The antigen is unknown. The data originate from a study of vaccination effects on CD4 cells after COVID-19. Looking at the study overall: Either the mRNA-1273 or the BNT162b2 vaccine was given to participants as two doses. Study-level results: Late after vaccination, infection- and vaccine-induced clones showed marked clonal contraction.

Pools of viral peptides were used by the ViraFEST assay to expand antigen-specific CD4+ T cells ahead of sequencing. Scientists isolated CD4+ T cells after an approximately 10-day culture period ended. The healthy vaccine recipients, who had no prior SARS-CoV-2 infection, showed negative nucleocapsid antibodies. Cultures got half-medium changes with IL-2 on days 3 and 7. Here immunoSEQ multiplex PCR was the method, and the copy in TCRdb shows in-frame clones only, minus some. The profile shows 41,000 or so clones, roughly 70% of them singletons. Sequences were derived from CD4+ T cells from PBMCs cultured with HCoV-OC43 spike peptides, sampled before COVID-19 vaccination. Subset specified: HCoV-OC43 spike overlapping peptide pool stimulation. This receptor was obtained from a human donor who received a COVID-19 vaccine.

CDR3 coding DNA: TGTGCCAGCAGCTTGGAACTAGCGGGATGGAGCTCCTACAATGAGCAGTTCTTC. Translated: CASSLELAGWSSYNEQFF. V usage is TRBV7-2 and J usage is TRBJ2-1; 10 positions match TRBD2. CDR3 size: 18 residues. V was clipped by 3 bases and J by 0 bases; unmatched bases: 8. CDR1 and CDR2 from the germline V gene are SGHTA and FQGNSA.